This T cell receptor beta chain comes out of a study of beta chain features in type 1 diabetes. In the study overall: Patients and healthy donors were similar in age, gender and cell yields.

With regard to this clone: Its target is unknown. Other DNA sequences in this specimen translate into the identical CDR3.

Every isolated RNA sample was fully reverse transcribed, so sequencing captured expressed TCRB transcripts. Sequencing was performed with immunoSEQ multiplex PCR; in TCRdb, only in-frame clones are kept and a portion is missing. The sample includes more than 150,000 clones, about 12% of them seen just once. Germline CDR1 is KGHSH and CDR2 is LQKENI. The germline V and J ends were trimmed by 2 bases and 1 base, with 8 bases remaining between them. The CDR3 spans 15 residues. The study's findings and limits: Cells that show high TCR expression could be over-represented by cDNA sequencing.

Specimen: central memory CD4+ T cells from blood. The TCR was taken from a young woman in good health. The chain links TRBV18 to TRBJ2-2; D is uncertain. The CDR3 nucleotides read TGTGCCAGCTCACCAATTGCGAGGAACACCGGGGAGCTGTTTTTT. Its translation is CASSPIARNTGELFF.